This note documents a single T cell receptor (beta chain) sequence. The target antigen is unknown. With a much larger clone just one base away, this may be a read error. The final CDR3 position lacks the conserved phenylalanine or tryptophan, pointing to a likely read error. The sample originates from a study of T cell repertoires in cytomegalovirus infection. Study overall: Signatures in public TCR beta sequences pointed to both CMV infection and matching HLA type. Study-wide findings and caveats: HLA-C-restricted CMV clonotypes gave the most frequent clonotype in two of eight donors. Carriers of CMV plus the relevant HLA were identified by cumulative public TCR beta family frequency.

Each CDR3 protein gets one entry after TCRdb re-called the reads with MiXCR. The data show approximately 290,000 distinct CDR3 sequences, with about 23% seen just once and more than 11% held by the top ten. Trimming at V came to 5 bases and at J to 6 bases, leaving 6 bases not matched to a gene. The CDR3 covers 14 residues. In germline, CDR1 is SGHTA, CDR2 FQGNSA. The J gene is TRBJ2-7, the V gene TRBV7-2; 11 bases line up with TRBD1. The TCR comes from a human donor in good health (CMV status not recorded). Some clones in this sample may be carry-over from other donors' samples. The sequenced material came from PBMCs. The CDR3 coding sequence is TGTGCCAGCAGCCGGGACAGGGGGTCCCTCGAGCAGTACTAC. This gives the protein CASSRDRGSLEQYY.